Sequencing of this TCR beta chain was carried out in a study of graft-versus-host responses after intestinal transplantation. Across the study: Grafts that recipients had were multivisceral, liver-intestinal, or isolated intestinal transplants. All recipients got anti-thymocyte globulin induction, then tacrolimus and steroids for about three years. Study observations and caveats: Maximum circulating GvH clone levels tracked with early post-transplant HvG decreases. Allograft clonal ratios (graft-versus-host to host-versus-graft) were high in patients who had graft-donor T cell macrochimerism.

With respect to this clone: As yet, its antigen is unknown.

The CDR3 has 13 residues. Trimming took 1 base from V and 4 from J, leaving 11 bases between them. From germline, CDR1 is SQVTM and CDR2 ANQGSEA. Sequenced by immunoSEQ multiplex PCR; TCRdb stores in-frame clones only, minus some. The sample carries around 100,000 clones, less than 90% recorded once. Sequenced material: unstimulated CD4+ T cells sorted from spleen or lymph node cells, taken before transplant. The V and J genes are TRBV29-1 and TRBJ2-7; no clear D gene. The TCR originated in a human donor who was the organ donor for an intestinal transplant. The CDR3 reads CSVEGVSQYEQYF. CDR3 nucleotide sequence: TGCAGCGTTGAAGGAGTCAGTCAGTACGAGCAGTACTTC.